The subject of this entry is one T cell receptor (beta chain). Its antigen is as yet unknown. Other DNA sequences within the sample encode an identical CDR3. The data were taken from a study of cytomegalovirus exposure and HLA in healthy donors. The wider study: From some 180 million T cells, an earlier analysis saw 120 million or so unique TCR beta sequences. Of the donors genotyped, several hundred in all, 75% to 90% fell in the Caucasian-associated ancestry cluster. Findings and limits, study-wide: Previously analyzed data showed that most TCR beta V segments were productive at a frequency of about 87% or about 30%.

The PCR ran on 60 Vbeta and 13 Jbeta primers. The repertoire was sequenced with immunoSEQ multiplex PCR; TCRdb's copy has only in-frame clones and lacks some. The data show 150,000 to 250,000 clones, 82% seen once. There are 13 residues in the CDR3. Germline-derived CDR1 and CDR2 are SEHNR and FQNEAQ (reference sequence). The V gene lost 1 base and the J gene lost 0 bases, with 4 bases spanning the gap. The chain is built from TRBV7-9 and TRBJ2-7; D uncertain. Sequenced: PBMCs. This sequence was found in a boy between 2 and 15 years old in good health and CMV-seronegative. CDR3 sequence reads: CASSLDSSYEQYF. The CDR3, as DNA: TGTGCCAGCAGCTTAGACAGCTCCTACGAGCAGTACTTC. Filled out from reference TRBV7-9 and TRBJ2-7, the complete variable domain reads DTGVSQNPRHKITKRGQNVTFRCDPISEHNRLYWYRQTLGQGPEFLTYFQNEAQLEKSRLLSDRFSAERPKGSFSTLEIQRTEQGDSAMYLCASSLDSSYEQYFGPGTRLTVT.